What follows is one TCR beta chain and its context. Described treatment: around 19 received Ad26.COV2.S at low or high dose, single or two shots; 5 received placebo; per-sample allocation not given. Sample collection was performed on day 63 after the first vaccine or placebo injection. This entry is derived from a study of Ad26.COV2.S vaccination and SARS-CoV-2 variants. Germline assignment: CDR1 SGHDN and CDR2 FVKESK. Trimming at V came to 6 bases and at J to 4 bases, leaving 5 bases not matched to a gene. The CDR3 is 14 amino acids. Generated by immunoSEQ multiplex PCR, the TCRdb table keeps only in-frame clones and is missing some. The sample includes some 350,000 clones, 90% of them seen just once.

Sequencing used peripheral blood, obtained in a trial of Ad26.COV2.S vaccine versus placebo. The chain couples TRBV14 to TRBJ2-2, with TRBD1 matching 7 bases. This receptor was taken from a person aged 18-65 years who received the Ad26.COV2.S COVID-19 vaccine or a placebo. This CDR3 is CASSPTGSTGELFF. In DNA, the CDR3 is TGTGCCAGCAGTCCGACAGGGAGCACCGGGGAGCTGTTTTTT.